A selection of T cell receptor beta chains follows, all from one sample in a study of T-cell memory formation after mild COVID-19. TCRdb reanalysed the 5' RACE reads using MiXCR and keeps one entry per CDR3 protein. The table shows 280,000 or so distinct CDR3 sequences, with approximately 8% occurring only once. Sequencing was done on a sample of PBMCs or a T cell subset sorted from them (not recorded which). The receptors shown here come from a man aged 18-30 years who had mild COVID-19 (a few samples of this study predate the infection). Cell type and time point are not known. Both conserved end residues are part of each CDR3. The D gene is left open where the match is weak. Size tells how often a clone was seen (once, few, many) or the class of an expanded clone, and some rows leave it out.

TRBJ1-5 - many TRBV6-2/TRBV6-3 TGTGCCAGCGCAAGACAGCCCGGGGGCAATCAGCCCCAGCATTTT CASARQPGGNQPQHF
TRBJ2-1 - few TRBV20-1 TGCAGTGCTGTTGGGACCAGGGGCTACAATGAGCAGTTCTTC CSAVGTRGYNEQFF
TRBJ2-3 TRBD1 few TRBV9 TGTGCCAGCAGCGCGAACAGGGGTTGGGCCACAGATACGCAGTATTTT CASSANRGWATDTQYF
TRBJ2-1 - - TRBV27 TGTGCCAGCAGTTCTAGGCTAGCTGGACATGAGCAGTTCTTC CASSSRLAGHEQFF
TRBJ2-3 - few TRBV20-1 TGCAGTGCTAGAGATGGGGCGGCGGGGCGCACAGATACGCAGTATTTT CSARDGAAGRTDTQYF
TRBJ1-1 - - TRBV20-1 TGCAGTGCTTTTAGACGTACTGAAGCTTTCTTT CSAFRRTEAFF
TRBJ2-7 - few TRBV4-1 TGCGCCAGCAGCCAAGCTCCAAGACCGGACTACGAGCAGTACTTC CASSQAPRPDYEQYF
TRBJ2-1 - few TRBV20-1 TGCAGTGCTAGACGGGCCCTTGAGGTGAATGAGCAGTTCTTC CSARRALEVNEQFF
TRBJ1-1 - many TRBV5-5 TGTGCCAGCAGCTTCAGGGCCAAGAACACTGAAGCTTTCTTT CASSFRAKNTEAFF
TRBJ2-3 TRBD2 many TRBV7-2 TGTGCCAGCAGCCCCGGACTAGCGTTGGATACGCAGTATTTT CASSPGLALDTQYF
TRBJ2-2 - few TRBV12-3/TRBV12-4 TGTGCCAGCAGTTTAGTTGGTCGGGGGTCCTACACCGGGGAGCTGTTTTTT CASSLVGRGSYTGELFF
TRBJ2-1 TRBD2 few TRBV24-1 TGTGCCACCAGTGAAACTAGCGGGGGGGCCTCCTACAATGAGCAGTTCTTC CATSETSGGASYNEQFF
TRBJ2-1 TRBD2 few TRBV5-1 TGCGCCAGCAGCGCCCCTAGCGGGGGGGATGATGAGCAGTTCTTC CASSAPSGGDDEQFF
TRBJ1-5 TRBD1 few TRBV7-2 TGTGCCAGCAGCCGTTCCGGGACAGTATCCGGCCAGCCCCAGCATTTT CASSRSGTVSGQPQHF
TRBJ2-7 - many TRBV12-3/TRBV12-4 TGTGCCAGCAGTGAGGGGGCCTACGAGCAGTACTTC CASSEGAYEQYF
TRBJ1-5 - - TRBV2 TGTGCCAGCACGTTGGATTATAGCAATCAGCCCCAGCATTTT CASTLDYSNQPQHF
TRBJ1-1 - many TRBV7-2 TGTGCCAGCAGCGCCCTCAGGAACACTGAAGCTTTCTTT CASSALRNTEAFF
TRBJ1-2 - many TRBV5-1 TGCGCCAGCAGCCCAAGGTGGGTCGGCATCGGTAATGGCTACACCTTC CASSPRWVGIGNGYTF
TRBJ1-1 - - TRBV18 TGTGCCAGCTCACCCAACCGTAAGGGCCGTTGGGACACTGAAGCTTTCTTT CASSPNRKGRWDTEAFF
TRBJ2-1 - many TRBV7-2 TGTGCCAGCAGCTTAAGTTTCACTAACGCTGAGCAGTTCTTC CASSLSFTNAEQFF
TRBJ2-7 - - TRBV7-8 TGTGCCAGCAGCTTAGAGGGGACGGTCACCTACGAGCAGTACTTC CASSLEGTVTYEQYF
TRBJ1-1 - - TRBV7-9 TGTGCCAGCAGCGCCCAAAGGTTGGCGAACACCCAAGAAGCTTTCTTT CASSAQRLANTQEAFF
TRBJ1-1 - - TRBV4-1 TGCGCCAGCAGCCTAATTCGGGAGAACACTGAAGCTTTCTTT CASSLIRENTEAFF
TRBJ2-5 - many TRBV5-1 TGCGCCAGCAGCTTGATGGGGGCAGGGCAAGAGACCCAGTACTTC CASSLMGAGQETQYF
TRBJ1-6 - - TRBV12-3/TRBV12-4 TGTGCCAGCAGTTTCGGAGTAAATTCACCCCTCCACTTT CASSFGVNSPLHF
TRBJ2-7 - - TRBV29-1 TGCAGCGTGGGGACTGGAGGTTTAACCTACGAGCAGTACTTC CSVGTGGLTYEQYF
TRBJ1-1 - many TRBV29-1 TGCAGCGTTGGGGCAGGGTGGGGGATGAACACTGAAGCTTTCTTT CSVGAGWGMNTEAFF
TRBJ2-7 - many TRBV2 TGTGCCAGCAGTGAATGGGTCGAGCAGTACTTC CASSEWVEQYF
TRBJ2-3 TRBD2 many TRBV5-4 TGTGCCAGCAGCTTGGCCGCAGGGACTAGCGGCACAGATACGCAGTATTTT CASSLAAGTSGTDTQYF
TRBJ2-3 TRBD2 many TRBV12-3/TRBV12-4 TGTGCCAGCAGTGTAAGCGGGGGGTCAGATACGCAGTATTTT CASSVSGGSDTQYF
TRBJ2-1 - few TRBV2 TGTGCCAGCAGTGCGGTGGATGAGCAGTTCTTC CASSAVDEQFF